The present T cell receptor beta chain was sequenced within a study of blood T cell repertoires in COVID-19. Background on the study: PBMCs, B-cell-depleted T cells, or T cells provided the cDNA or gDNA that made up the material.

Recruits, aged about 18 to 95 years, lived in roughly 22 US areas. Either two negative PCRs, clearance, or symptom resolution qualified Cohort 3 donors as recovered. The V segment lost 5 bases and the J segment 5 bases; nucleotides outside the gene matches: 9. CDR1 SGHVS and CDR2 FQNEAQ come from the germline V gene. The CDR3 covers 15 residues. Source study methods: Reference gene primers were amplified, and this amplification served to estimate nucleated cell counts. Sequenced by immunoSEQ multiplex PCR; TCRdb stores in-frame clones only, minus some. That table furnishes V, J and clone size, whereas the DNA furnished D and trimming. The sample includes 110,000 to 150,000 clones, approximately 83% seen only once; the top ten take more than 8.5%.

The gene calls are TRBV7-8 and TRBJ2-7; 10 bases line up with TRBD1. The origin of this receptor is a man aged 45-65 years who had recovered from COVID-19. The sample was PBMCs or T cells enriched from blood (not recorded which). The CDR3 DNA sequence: TGTGCCAGCAGCGGCCCGGGACAGGGGAACCACGAGCAGTACTTC. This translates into CASSGPGQGNHEQYF. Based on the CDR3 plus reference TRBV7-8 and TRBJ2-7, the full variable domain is GAGVSQSPRYKVAKRGQDVALRCDPISGHVSLFWYQQALGQGPEFLTYFQNEAQLDKSGLPSDRFFAERPEGSVSTLKIQRTQQEDSAVYLCASSGPGQGNHEQYFGPGTRLTVT.